What follows are 10 T cell receptor beta chains derived from one specimen sequenced in a study of blood T cell repertoires in COVID-19. TCRdb keeps only in-frame clones here, not all; method: immunoSEQ multiplex PCR. The table records roughly 130,000 clones, 70% to 90% of them present only once. The sequenced sample was PBMCs or T cells enriched from blood (not recorded which). The receptors shown here come from a woman between 50 and 59 years old with acute COVID-19.

The rearrangement joins TRBV5-1 to TRBJ1-2; perhaps TRBD1 as D (6 bases). The germline V gene has CDR1 SGHRS and CDR2 YFSETQ. Trimming took off 3 bases at V and 2 bases at J, with 11 bases between the two ends. CDR3 length: 14 amino acids. CDR3 sequence: CASSSRTGNYGYTF. CDR3 bases: TGCGCCAGCAGCTCCCGTACAGGGAACTATGGCTACACCTTC. The entire variable domain, with the rest obtained from reference TRBV5-1 and TRBJ1-2, is as follows: KAGVTQTPRYLIKTRGQQVTLSCSPISGHRSVSWYQQTPGQGLQFLFEYFSETQRNKGNFPGRFSGRQFSNSRSEMNVSTLELGDSALYLCASSSRTGNYGYTFGSGTRLTVV.

The table lists this clone with a count of one. The V and J genes are TRBV27 and TRBJ2-7, with D hard to call. The CDR3 has 13 amino acids. Between the trimmed V and J ends, which lost 5 bases and 0 bases, there was a span of 8 bases. The germline V gene has CDR1 MNHEY and CDR2 SMNVEV (reference sequence). CDR3 DNA sequence: TGTGCCAGCAGTCAACAGATCTCCTACGAGCAGTACTTC. This encodes CASSQQISYEQYF.

V gene TRBV9 combines with J gene TRBJ2-1; D is unclear. Trimming stripped 3 bases from V and 6 bases from J, with 10 bases between. This CDR3 has 13 amino acids. From germline, CDR1 is SGDLS and CDR2 YYNGEE. The CDR3 reads CASSASRVNEQFF. The CDR3 nucleotides read TGTGCCAGCAGCGCCTCTAGAGTCAATGAGCAGTTCTTC.

The CDR3 reads CASSRGLAGVDTGELFF. The CDR3 DNA is TGTGCCAGCAGCCGGGGACTAGCGGGAGTCGACACCGGGGAGCTGTTTTTT. The chain links TRBV5-4 to TRBJ2-2; 14 positions match TRBD2. The CDR3 contains 17 residues. The germline V gene encodes CDR1 SGHNT and CDR2 YYREEE (reference sequence). V trimming: 4 bases; J trimming: 3 bases; junction bases outside the gene matches: 5.

The chain employs TRBV7-2 and TRBJ2-7; D remains unclear. The V end was cut by 2 bases, the J end by 2 bases, with 7 bases between. This CDR3 region has 13 residues. CDR1 is SGHTA, CDR2 FQGNSA, per germline. This chain's CDR3 is CASSLNSPYEQYF. CDR3 in DNA: TGTGCCAGCAGCTTAAACAGTCCCTACGAGCAGTACTTC.

The genes are TRBV19 and TRBJ1-1; D not certain. In germline, CDR1 is LNHDA, CDR2 SQIVND (reference sequence). Between the trimmed V and J ends, which lost 5 bases and 1 base, there was a span of 8 bases. There are 13 residues in the CDR3. CDR3: CASSPTRNTEAFF. CDR3 in DNA: TGTGCCAGTAGTCCTACTAGGAACACTGAAGCTTTCTTT.

V and J are TRBV2 and TRBJ2-7; 10 bases fit TRBD2. Germline lookup yields CDR1 SNHLY and CDR2 FYNNEI. The CDR3 has 14 residues. The V gene end was trimmed by 6 bases and the J gene end by 5 bases; junction bases not matched to a gene: 7. The CDR3: CASSLPSGSNEQYF. For the CDR3, the DNA is TGTGCCAGCAGCCTTCCTAGCGGGAGTAACGAGCAGTACTTC. Supplemented by reference TRBV2 and TRBJ2-7, the full variable domain reads EPEVTQTPSHQVTQMGQEVILRCVPISNHLYFYWYRQILGQKVEFLVSFYNNEISEKSEIFDDQFSVERPDGSNFTLKIRSTKLEDSAMYFCASSLPSGSNEQYFGPGTRLTVT.

The rearrangement joins TRBV7-9 to TRBJ1-4, with 7 bases identical to TRBD1. With 0 bases clipped from V and 7 bases from J, the junction kept 5 bases outside the gene matches. The CDR3 is 15 amino acids. CDR1 and CDR2 from the germline V gene are SEHNR and FQNEAQ (reference sequence). This CDR3 is CASSLAQRTGEKLFF. CDR3 DNA: TGTGCCAGCAGCTTAGCGCAGAGGACAGGTGAAAAACTGTTTTTT.

A few counts support this clone. The chain employs TRBV12-3 or TRBV12-4 and TRBJ2-2; no definite D call. This CDR3 is built from 11 residues. V lost 7 bases and J lost 11, with 11 bases in between. CDR3 amino acids: CASTSTVELFF. DNA for the CDR3: TGTGCCAGCACCTCCACAGTTGAGCTGTTTTTT.

The V gene is TRBV6-5, the J gene TRBJ2-1, with D maybe TRBD2 (5 bases). Looked up from germline, CDR1 is MNHEY and CDR2 is SVGAGI. Trimming shortened V by 6 bases and J by 8 bases, and 14 bases separated the two germline ends. The CDR3 consists of 13 residues. CDR3 region: CASSDTSYHEQFF. CDR3 in DNA: TGTGCCAGCAGCGATACTAGTTACCATGAGCAGTTCTTC.